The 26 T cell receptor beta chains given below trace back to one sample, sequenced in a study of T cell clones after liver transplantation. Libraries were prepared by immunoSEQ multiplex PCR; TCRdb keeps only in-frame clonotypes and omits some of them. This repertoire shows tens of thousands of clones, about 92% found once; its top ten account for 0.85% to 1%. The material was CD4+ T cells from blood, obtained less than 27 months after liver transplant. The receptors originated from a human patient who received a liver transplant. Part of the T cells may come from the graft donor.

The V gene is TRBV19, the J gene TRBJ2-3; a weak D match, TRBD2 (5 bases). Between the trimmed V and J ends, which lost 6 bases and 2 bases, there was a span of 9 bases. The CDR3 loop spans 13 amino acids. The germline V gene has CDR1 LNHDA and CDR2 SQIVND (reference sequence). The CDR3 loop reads CASSLRVTDTQYF. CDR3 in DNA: TGTGCCAGTAGCTTGAGGGTCACAGATACGCAGTATTTT.

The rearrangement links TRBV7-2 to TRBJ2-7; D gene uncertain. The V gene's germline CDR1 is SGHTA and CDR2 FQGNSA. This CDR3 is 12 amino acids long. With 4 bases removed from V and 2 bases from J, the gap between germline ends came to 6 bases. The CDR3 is CASSSTPYEQYF. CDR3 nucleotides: TGTGCCAGCAGCTCGACCCCCTACGAGCAGTACTTC.

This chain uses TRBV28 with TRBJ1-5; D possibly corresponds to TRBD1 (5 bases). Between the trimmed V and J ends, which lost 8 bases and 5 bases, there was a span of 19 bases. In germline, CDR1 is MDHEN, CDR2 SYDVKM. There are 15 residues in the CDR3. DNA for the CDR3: TGTGCCAGCCGGCAGGCGGGTGGGGGGGATCAGCCCCAGCATTTT. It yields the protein CASRQAGGGDQPQHF.

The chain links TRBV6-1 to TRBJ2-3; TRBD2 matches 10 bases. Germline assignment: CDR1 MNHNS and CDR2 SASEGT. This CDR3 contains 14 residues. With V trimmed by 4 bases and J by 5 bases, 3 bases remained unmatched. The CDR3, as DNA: TGTGCCAGCAGTGGGACTAGCGGAGTAGATACGCAGTATTTT. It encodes CASSGTSGVDTQYF.

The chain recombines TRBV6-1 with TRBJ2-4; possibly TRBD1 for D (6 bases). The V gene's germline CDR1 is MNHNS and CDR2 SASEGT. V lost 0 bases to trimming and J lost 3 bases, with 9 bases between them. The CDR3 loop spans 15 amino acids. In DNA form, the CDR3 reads TGTGCCAGCAGTGAAGCGGGGGCCGACAAAAACATTCAGTACTTC. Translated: CASSEAGADKNIQYF.

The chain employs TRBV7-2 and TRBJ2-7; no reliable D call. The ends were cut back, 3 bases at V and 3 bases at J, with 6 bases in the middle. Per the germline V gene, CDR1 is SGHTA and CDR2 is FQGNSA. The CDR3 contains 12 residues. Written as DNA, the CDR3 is TGTGCCAGCAGCTTTGGAAGCTACGAGCAGTACTTC. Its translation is CASSFGSYEQYF.

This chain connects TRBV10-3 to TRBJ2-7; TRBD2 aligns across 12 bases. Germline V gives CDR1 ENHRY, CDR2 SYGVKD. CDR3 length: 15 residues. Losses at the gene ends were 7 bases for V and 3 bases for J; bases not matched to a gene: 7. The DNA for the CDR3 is TGTGCCATCACCGAACAGACTAGCGGGAGCTACGAGCAGTACTTC. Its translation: CAITEQTSGSYEQYF.

DNA for the CDR3: TGCGCCAGCAGCTTGGGGGCGACTAGCGGGATACCCTACGAGCAGTACTTC. Translated, it gives CASSLGATSGIPYEQYF. The chain employs TRBV5-1 and TRBJ2-7, with 11 positions matching TRBD2. The CDR3 sequence is 17 residues long. Losses at the gene ends were 0 bases for V and 2 bases for J; bases not matched to a gene: 7. Germline V lookup: CDR1 SGHRS, CDR2 YFSETQ.

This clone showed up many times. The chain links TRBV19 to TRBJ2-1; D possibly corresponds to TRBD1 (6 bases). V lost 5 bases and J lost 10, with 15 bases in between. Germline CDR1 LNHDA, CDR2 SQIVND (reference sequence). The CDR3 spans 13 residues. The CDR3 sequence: CASSFRTGFEQFF. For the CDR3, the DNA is TGTGCCAGTAGTTTTAGAACAGGGTTCGAGCAGTTCTTC.

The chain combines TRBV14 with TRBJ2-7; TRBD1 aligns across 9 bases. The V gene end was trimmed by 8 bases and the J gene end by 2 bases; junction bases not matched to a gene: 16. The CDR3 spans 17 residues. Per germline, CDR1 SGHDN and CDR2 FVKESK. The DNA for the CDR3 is TGTGCCAGCCGAACACTAATGAGGGACAGGGACCCCTACGAGCAGTACTTC. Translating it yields CASRTLMRDRDPYEQYF.

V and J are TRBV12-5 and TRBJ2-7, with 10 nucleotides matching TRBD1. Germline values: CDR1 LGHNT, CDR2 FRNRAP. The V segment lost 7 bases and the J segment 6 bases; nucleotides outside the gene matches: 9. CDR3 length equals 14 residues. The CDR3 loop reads CASASKGTGVEQYF. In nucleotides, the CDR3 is TGTGCTAGTGCCTCGAAAGGGACAGGGGTCGAGCAGTACTTC. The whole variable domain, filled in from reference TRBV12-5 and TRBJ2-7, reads DARVTQTPRHKVTEMGQEVTMRCQPILGHNTVFWYRQTMMQGLELLAYFRNRAPLDDSGMPKDRFSAEMPDATLATLKIQPSEPRDSAVYFCASASKGTGVEQYFGPGTRLTVT.

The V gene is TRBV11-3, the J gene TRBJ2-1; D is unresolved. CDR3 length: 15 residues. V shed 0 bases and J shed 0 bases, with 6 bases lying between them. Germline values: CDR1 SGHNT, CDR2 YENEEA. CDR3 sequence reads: CASSLEGSSYNEQFF. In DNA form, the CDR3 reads TGTGCCAGCAGCTTAGAGGGAAGCTCCTACAATGAGCAGTTCTTC. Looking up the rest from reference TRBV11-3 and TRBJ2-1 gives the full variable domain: EAGVVQSPRYKIIEKKQPVAFWCNPISGHNTLYWYLQNLGQGPELLIRYENEEAVDDSQLPKDRFSAERLKGVDSTLKIQPAELGDSAVYLCASSLEGSSYNEQFFGPGTRLTVL.

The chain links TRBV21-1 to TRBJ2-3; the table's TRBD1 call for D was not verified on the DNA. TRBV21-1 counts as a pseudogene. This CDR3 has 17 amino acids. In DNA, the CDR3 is TGTGCCAGCAGCGCCTACAGGGGGCCCTCCCCCACAGATACGCAGTATTTT. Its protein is CASSAYRGPSPTDTQYF.

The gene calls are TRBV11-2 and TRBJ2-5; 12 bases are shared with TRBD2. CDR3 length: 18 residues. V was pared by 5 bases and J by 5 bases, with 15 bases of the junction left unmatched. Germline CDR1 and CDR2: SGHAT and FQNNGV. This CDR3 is CASSPHRASGRASETQYF. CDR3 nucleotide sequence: TGTGCCAGCAGCCCCCACCGGGCTAGCGGGAGGGCCAGTGAGACCCAGTACTTC.

CDR3 DNA sequence: TGTGCCAGCGGCACAGGATCGGCCTACGAGCAGTACTTC. It yields the protein CASGTGSAYEQYF. This chain connects TRBV28 to TRBJ2-7, with D possibly matching TRBD1 (5 bases). The CDR3 extends over 13 amino acids. V gave up 8 bases and J gave up 2 bases, with 13 bases separating them. Germline values: CDR1 MDHEN, CDR2 SYDVKM.

The CDR3 nucleotides read TGCGCCAGCAGCCAACCTACAGGGGGTGGAAACACCATATATTTT. Protein sequence: CASSQPTGGGNTIYF. V and J are TRBV4-1 and TRBJ1-3, with 8 bases that match TRBD1. This CDR3 has 15 residues. V dropped 2 bases and J dropped 3; count of bases not matched to a gene: 3. CDR1 and CDR2 from the germline V gene are MGHRA and YSYEKL.

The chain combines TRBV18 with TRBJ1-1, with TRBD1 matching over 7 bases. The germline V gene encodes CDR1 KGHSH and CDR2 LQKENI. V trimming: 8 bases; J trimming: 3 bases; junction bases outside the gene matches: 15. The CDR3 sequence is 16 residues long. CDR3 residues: CASAKRAGGFDTEAFF. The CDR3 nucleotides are TGTGCCAGCGCCAAAAGGGCAGGGGGATTCGACACTGAAGCTTTCTTT.

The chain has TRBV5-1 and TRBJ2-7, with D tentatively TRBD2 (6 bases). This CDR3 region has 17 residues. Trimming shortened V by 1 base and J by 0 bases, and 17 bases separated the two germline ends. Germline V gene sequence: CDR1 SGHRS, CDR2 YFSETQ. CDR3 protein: CASSLPPGGPSSYEQYF. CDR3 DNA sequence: TGCGCCAGCAGCTTGCCCCCCGGGGGTCCCAGCTCCTACGAGCAGTACTTC.

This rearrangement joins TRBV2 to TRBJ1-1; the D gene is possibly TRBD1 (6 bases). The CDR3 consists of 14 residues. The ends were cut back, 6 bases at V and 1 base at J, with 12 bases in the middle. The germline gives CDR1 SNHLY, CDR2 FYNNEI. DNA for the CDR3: TGTGCCAGCAGGCGCCGGGGACAGAACACTGAAGCTTTCTTT. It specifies CASRRRGQNTEAFF.

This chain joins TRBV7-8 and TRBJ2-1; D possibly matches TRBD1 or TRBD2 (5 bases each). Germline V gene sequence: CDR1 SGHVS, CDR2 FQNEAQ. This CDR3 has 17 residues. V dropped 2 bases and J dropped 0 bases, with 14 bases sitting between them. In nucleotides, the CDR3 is TGTGCCAGCAGCTTATTTACGGGGCAAAGCTCCTACAATGAGCAGTTCTTC. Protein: CASSLFTGQSSYNEQFF.

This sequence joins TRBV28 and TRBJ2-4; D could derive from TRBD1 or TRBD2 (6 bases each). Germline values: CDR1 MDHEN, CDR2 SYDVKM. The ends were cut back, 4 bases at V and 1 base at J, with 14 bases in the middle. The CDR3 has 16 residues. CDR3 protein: CASSSRGPFAKNIQYF. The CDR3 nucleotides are TGTGCCAGCAGTTCCCGGGGGCCGTTTGCCAAAAACATTCAGTACTTC.

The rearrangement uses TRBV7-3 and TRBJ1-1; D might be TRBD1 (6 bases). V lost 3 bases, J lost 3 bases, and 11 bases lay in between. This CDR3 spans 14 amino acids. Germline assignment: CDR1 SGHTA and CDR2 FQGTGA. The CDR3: CASSFSGADTEAFF. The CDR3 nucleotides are TGTGCCAGCAGCTTTTCAGGGGCCGACACTGAAGCTTTCTTT.

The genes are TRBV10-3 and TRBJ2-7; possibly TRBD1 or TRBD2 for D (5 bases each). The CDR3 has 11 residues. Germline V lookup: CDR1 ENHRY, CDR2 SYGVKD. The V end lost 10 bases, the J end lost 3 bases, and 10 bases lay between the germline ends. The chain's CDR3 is CATGDHYEQYF. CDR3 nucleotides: TGTGCCACCGGGGACCACTACGAGCAGTACTTC.

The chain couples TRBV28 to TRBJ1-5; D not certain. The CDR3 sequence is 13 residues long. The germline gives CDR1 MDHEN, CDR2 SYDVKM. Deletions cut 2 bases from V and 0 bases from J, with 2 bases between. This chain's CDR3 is CASSLSSNQPQHF. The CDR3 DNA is TGTGCCAGCAGTTTAAGTAGCAATCAGCCCCAGCATTTT.

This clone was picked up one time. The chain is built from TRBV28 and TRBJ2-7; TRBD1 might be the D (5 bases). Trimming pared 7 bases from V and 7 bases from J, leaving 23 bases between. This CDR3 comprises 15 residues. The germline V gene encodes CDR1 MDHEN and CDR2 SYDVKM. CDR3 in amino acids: CASTHRTPGLVEQYF. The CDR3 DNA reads TGTGCCAGCACTCACCGGACACCCGGGTTGGTAGAGCAGTACTTC.

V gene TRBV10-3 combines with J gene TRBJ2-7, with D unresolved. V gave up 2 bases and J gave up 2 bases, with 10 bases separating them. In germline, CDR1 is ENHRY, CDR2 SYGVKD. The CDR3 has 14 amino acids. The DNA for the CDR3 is TGTGCCATCAGTGAGCAGCGTGCCACCTACGAGCAGTACTTC. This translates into CAISEQRATYEQYF.